The 28 T cell receptor beta chains below were found in one sample sequenced in a study of shared clonotypes between healthy human individuals. Sequencing was performed with immunoSEQ multiplex PCR; in TCRdb, only in-frame clones are kept and a portion is missing. The repertoire holds some 1 million clones, with about 70% as singletons. The sample taken for sequencing was memory CD4+ T cells sorted from blood. Subset of the sample: CD45RA-negative fraction. The receptors derive from a man aged 18 to 35 in good health.

Only a few counts were recorded for this clone. V gene TRBV18 combines with J gene TRBJ1-5; possibly TRBD1 for D (5 bases). Germline V gene lookup returns CDR1 KGHSH and CDR2 LQKENI. The CDR3 extends over 14 amino acids. V lost 6 bases to trimming and J lost 0 bases, with 9 bases between them. CDR3 sequence (DNA): TGTGCCAGCTCGACAGAAAGTAGCAATCAGCCCCAGCATTTT. The encoded protein is CASSTESSNQPQHF.

Note on this clone: Other DNA sequences within the sample encode an identical CDR3. The rearrangement uses TRBV30 and TRBJ2-3; D may be TRBD2 (6 bases). V lost 0 bases to trimming and J lost 0 bases, with 7 bases between them. The germline gives CDR1 GTSNPN, CDR2 SVGIG (reference sequence). CDR3 length: 14 residues. This chain's CDR3 is CAWSVGGSTDTQYF. CDR3 bases: TGTGCCTGGAGTGTTGGGGGGAGCACAGATACGCAGTATTTT. Looking up the rest from reference TRBV30 and TRBJ2-3 gives the full variable domain: SQTIHQWPATLVQPVGSPLSLECTVEGTSNPNLYWYRQAAGRGLQLLFYSVGIGQISSEVPQNLSASRPQDRQFILSSKKLLLSDSGFYLCAWSVGGSTDTQYFGPGTRLTVL.

The V gene is TRBV28, the J gene TRBJ2-3; D may be TRBD1 (6 bases). The CDR3 totals 13 residues. V dropped 5 bases and J dropped 2 bases, with 8 bases sitting between them. Looked up from germline, CDR1 is MDHEN and CDR2 is SYDVKM. The CDR3 DNA follows: TGTGCCAGCAGTGGGGGCGCCACAGATACGCAGTATTTT. It codes for CASSGGATDTQYF.

The genes are TRBV7-2 and TRBJ1-3; D may be TRBD1 (5 bases). Trimming took 2 bases from V and 8 from J, leaving 10 bases between them. In germline, CDR1 is SGHTA, CDR2 FQGNSA. This CDR3 has 13 amino acids. The CDR3 nucleotides are TGTGCCAGCAGCTTAATGGGACGAGACACCATATATTTT. This codes for CASSLMGRDTIYF.

V gene TRBV6-1 combines with J gene TRBJ1-2; D remains ambiguous. V gave up 8 bases and J gave up 2 bases, with 6 bases separating them. Germline CDR1 is MNHNS and CDR2 is SASEGT. This CDR3 is built from 11 residues. CDR3 coding DNA: TGTGCCAGCTCTAACAACTATGGCTACACCTTC. It translates to CASSNNYGYTF.

The count of this clone is one. This chain links TRBV18 with TRBJ2-7, with TRBD1 matching 7 bases. In germline, CDR1 is KGHSH, CDR2 LQKENI. This CDR3 spans 13 amino acids. The DNA of the CDR3 is TGTGTCACGGGCGCAGGGGGAAACTACGAGCAGTACTTC. Protein sequence: CVTGAGGNYEQYF.

This clone was detected only a few times. V and J are TRBV11-2 and TRBJ2-3; 7 bases line up with TRBD1. V was pared by 5 bases and J by 0 bases, with 8 bases of the junction left unmatched. This CDR3 has 16 amino acids. Germline V gives CDR1 SGHAT, CDR2 FQNNGV. The CDR3 loop reads CASSNGRTGSTDTQYF. Written as DNA, the CDR3 is TGTGCCAGCAGCAATGGGCGGACAGGAAGCACAGATACGCAGTATTTT.

J is TRBJ2-5 and V is TRBV28; 7 bases match TRBD1. The CDR3 consists of 13 residues. V gave up 6 bases and J gave up 5 bases; unmatched junction bases: 6. Germline CDR1 MDHEN, CDR2 SYDVKM. The CDR3 nucleotides are TGTGCCAGCAGCACCCAGGGGGTTGAGACCCAGTACTTC. Encoded protein: CASSTQGVETQYF.

V and J are TRBV28 and TRBJ2-5, with TRBD2 identical over 7 bases. CDR1 and CDR2 from the germline V gene are MDHEN and SYDVKM. J gave up 5 bases and V 6 bases, and 12 bases lay outside the gene matches. The CDR3 is 15 residues long. For the CDR3, the DNA is TGTGCCAGCAGCCTCAGGGACTATTACTCGGAGACCCAGTACTTC. This gives the protein CASSLRDYYSETQYF.

The chain joins TRBV5-1 to TRBJ1-2; a weak D match, TRBD1 (5 bases). The V end lost 1 base, the J end lost 6 bases, and 13 bases lay between the germline ends. CDR1 is SGHRS and CDR2 is YFSETQ in the germline V gene. The CDR3 has 14 amino acids. CDR3 sequence: CASSLSLGADGYTF. CDR3 nucleotide sequence: TGCGCCAGCAGCTTGAGTCTAGGGGCAGATGGCTACACCTTC.

The chain combines TRBV18 with TRBJ2-1; D call uncertain. Germline V gene sequence: CDR1 KGHSH, CDR2 LQKENI. The CDR3 is 14 amino acids. With 3 bases removed from V and 7 bases from J, the gap between germline ends came to 13 bases. The CDR3: CASSPPAAPNEQFF. CDR3 bases: TGTGCCAGCTCACCTCCTGCGGCCCCGAATGAGCAGTTCTTC.

The chain uses TRBV4-1 and TRBJ2-5; 7 bases match TRBD1. Unmatched junction bases numbered 3, after V lost 0 bases and J lost 2 bases. The CDR3 is 15 amino acids. Per germline, CDR1 MGHRA and CDR2 YSYEKL. CDR3 sequence (DNA): TGCGCCAGCAGCCAAGATCAGGACAGGCAAGAGACCCAGTACTTC. Encoded protein: CASSQDQDRQETQYF.

As concerns this clone: Additional DNA sequences in this sample encode the identical CDR3. The chain uses TRBV5-1 and TRBJ2-1; D not resolved. CDR1 is SGHRS, CDR2 YFSETQ, per germline. Trimming removed 0 bases from V and 4 bases from J, with 11 bases in between. The CDR3 is 15 residues long. Here the CDR3 reads CASSLGGQSYNEQFF. The CDR3 region has the DNA TGCGCCAGCAGCTTGGGGGGTCAGTCTTACAATGAGCAGTTCTTC.

In regard to this clone: One junction end disagrees with the germline gene, perhaps due to a read error. The chain combines TRBV28 with TRBJ2-5; D is ambiguous. This CDR3 is built from 13 residues. The germline CDR1 and CDR2 sequences are MDHEN and SYDVKM. This CDR3 is CASGFSLEETQYF. The CDR3 DNA is TGTGCCAGCGGTTTTTCCCTGGAGGAGACCCAGTACTTC.

The rearrangement uses TRBV5-1 and TRBJ2-1; D unclear. V was trimmed by 4 bases and J by 5 bases, leaving 10 bases between them. CDR1 SGHRS and CDR2 YFSETQ come from the germline V gene. This CDR3 is built from 13 residues. This CDR3 reads CASSVNSNNEQFF. CDR3 coding DNA: TGCGCCAGCAGCGTAAACAGCAACAATGAGCAGTTCTTC.

The rearrangement joins TRBV5-1 to TRBJ2-7, with TRBD2 identical over 7 bases. The germline V gene has CDR1 SGHRS and CDR2 YFSETQ. The CDR3 length is 15 residues. The V and J ends lost 4 bases and 3 bases, in that order; junction bases with no gene match: 10. The CDR3 coding sequence is TGCGCCAGCAGCCTTGCTGGGGGGGGTGGCTACGAGCAGTACTTC. Translating it yields CASSLAGGGGYEQYF.

CDR3 loop: CASFFSLAKNIQYF. The CDR3 DNA is TGTGCCAGTTTTTTTTCCCTAGCCAAAAACATTCAGTACTTC. The chain carries TRBV2 and TRBJ2-4; unclear D gene. CDR1 SNHLY and CDR2 FYNNEI come from the germline V gene. CDR3 size: 14 residues. V was shortened by 9 bases and J by 0 bases, with 12 bases between the two germline ends.

Here the CDR3 reads CASSVSRVRLYEQYF. The CDR3 bases are TGTGCCAGCAGCGTAAGCCGGGTACGGCTCTACGAGCAGTACTTC. V gene TRBV7-2 combines with J gene TRBJ2-7; D gene ambiguous. V was trimmed by 5 bases and J by 3 bases, leaving 17 bases between them. This CDR3 contains 15 residues. In germline, CDR1 is SGHTA, CDR2 FQGNSA. Full variable domain (rest looked up from reference TRBV7-2 and TRBJ2-7): GAGVSQSPSNKVTEKGKDVELRCDPISGHTALYWYRQSLGQGLEFLIYFQGNSAPDKSGLPSDRFSAERTGGSVSTLTIQRTQQEDSAVYLCASSVSRVRLYEQYFGPGTRLTVT.

The V gene is TRBV5-1, the J gene TRBJ1-6; no definite D call. V lost 0 bases and J 11 bases, leaving 9 bases between the germline ends. Germline V CDR1 and CDR2: SGHRS, YFSETQ. The CDR3 contains 13 residues. CDR3 DNA: TGCGCCAGCAGCTTGGCGGGGATTCCACCCCTCCACTTT. This sequence encodes CASSLAGIPPLHF.

The table lists this clone with many counts. This sequence joins TRBV5-1 and TRBJ2-3, with 10 bases identical to TRBD2. This CDR3 region has 15 residues. Germline V CDR1 and CDR2: SGHRS, YFSETQ. V was clipped by 4 bases and J by 2 bases; unmatched bases: 4. CDR3 sequence (DNA): TGCGCCAGCAGCACCACTAGCGGGATCACAGATACGCAGTATTTT. Protein product: CASSTTSGITDTQYF.

This sequence joins TRBV14 and TRBJ2-1, with D possibly matching TRBD2 (6 bases). The CDR3 has 16 amino acids. CDR1 is SGHDN, CDR2 FVKESK, per germline. V lost 1 base and J lost 0, with 10 bases in between. In DNA, the CDR3 is TGTGCCAGCAGCCAAGTCGGAGGGAGCTCCTACAATGAGCAGTTCTTC. Amino acids: CASSQVGGSSYNEQFF.

V gene TRBV5-6 combines with J gene TRBJ2-1; weak D call: TRBD2 (6 bases). The CDR3 sequence is 14 residues long. Trimming pared 0 bases from V and 7 bases from J, leaving 11 bases between. CDR1 SGHDT and CDR2 YYEEEE come from the germline V gene. The CDR3: CASSLAWGRNEQFF. In DNA form, the CDR3 reads TGTGCCAGCAGCTTGGCCTGGGGGAGGAATGAGCAGTTCTTC.

This chain links TRBV14 with TRBJ1-6; D gene unclear. The CDR3 covers 17 residues. V lost 2 bases and J 0 bases, leaving 11 bases between the germline ends. CDR1 is SGHDN, CDR2 FVKESK, per germline. The CDR3 spells CASSQYSGSSYNSPLHF. The DNA of the CDR3 is TGTGCCAGCAGCCAATATAGTGGGAGCTCCTATAATTCACCCCTCCACTTT.

This clone was counted a few times. The chain is built from TRBV5-6 and TRBJ2-4, with no clear D. The germline CDR1 and CDR2 sequences are SGHDT and YYEEEE. The CDR3 length is 14 residues. Deletions cut 4 bases from V and 7 bases from J, with 15 bases between. CDR3 sequence: CASSSLGRGNIQYF. CDR3 DNA sequence: TGTGCCAGCAGCAGTCTCGGGCGAGGTAACATTCAGTACTTC.

A few counts support this clone. With a much larger clone just one base away, this may be a read error. This sample also contains other DNA sequences that code for the same CDR3. The V call is TRBV6-1, the J call TRBJ1-6, with unresolved D. The V gene lost 3 bases and the J gene lost 0 bases, with 3 bases spanning the gap. In germline, CDR1 is MNHNS, CDR2 SASEGT. The length of the CDR3 is 14 residues. The CDR3 bases are TGTGCCAGCAGTGAGTACTCCTATAATTCACCCCTCCACTTT. This translates into CASSEYSYNSPLHF.

The chain employs TRBV10-2 and TRBJ2-1; 7 positions agree with TRBD2. V shed 11 bases and J 6 bases; nucleotides not matched to a gene: 4. CDR1 and CDR2 from the germline V gene are WSHSY and SAAADI. This CDR3 has 11 residues. Here the CDR3 reads CAGGGSNEQFF. CDR3 bases: TGCGCCGGGGGGGGATCCAATGAGCAGTTCTTC.

This clone was seen only a few times. The junction shows a germline mismatch at one end, possibly a read error. V gene TRBV7-2 combines with J gene TRBJ2-5; 7 bases are a match to TRBD2. The CDR3 sequence is 15 residues long. From germline, CDR1 is SGHTA and CDR2 FQGNSA. The CDR3 protein is CASSLAGTDKETQYF. CDR3 bases: TGTGCCAGCAGTTTAGCGGGCACCGACAAAGAGACCCAGTACTTC.

V gene TRBV6-1 combines with J gene TRBJ2-7, with TRBD2 identical over 9 bases. This CDR3 is 15 amino acids long. J gave up 6 bases and V 2 bases, and 8 bases lay outside the gene matches. CDR1 and CDR2 (germline): MNHNS, SASEGT. The CDR3 protein is CASSEQGSGSREQYF. The CDR3 region has the DNA TGTGCCAGCAGTGAACAGGGTAGCGGGAGTCGCGAGCAGTACTTC.